The rows below give T cell receptor beta chains drawn from one sample of a study of tissue T cells after allogeneic stem cell transplantation. The assay was immunoSEQ multiplex PCR, and TCRdb's table has in-frame clones only and misses some. Among about 5,200 clones listed, nearly 70% were seen once. This specimen consisted of tissue from the colon, obtained at autopsy. These receptors were obtained from a female donor aged 60 or older with lung cancer. The CDR3 runs from the conserved cysteine through the conserved F or W. Each record gives: J gene, clone size, V gene, D gene, CDR3 protein, CDR3 DNA. D genes are given only for firm matches. Expanded clones get a size class; other rows say once, few or many, or leave the size out.

TRBJ1-1 | NA | TRBV4-3 | NA | CASSQDGQRNTEAFF | TGCGCCAGCAGCCAAGATGGGCAACGGAACACTGAAGCTTTCTTT
TRBJ2-3 | NA | TRBV19 | NA | CASSRGTDTQYF | TGTGCCAGTAGTAGGGGCACAGATACGCAGTATTTT
TRBJ2-1 | NA | TRBV7-6 | TRBD2 | CASSLNRGAYNEQFF | TGTGCCAGCAGCTTAAACCGGGGGGCCTACAATGAGCAGTTCTTC
TRBJ2-2 | NA | TRBV4-1 | NA | CASSLREFTGELFF | TGCGCCAGCAGCCTAAGGGAGTTCACCGGGGAGCTGTTTTTT
TRBJ1-6 | NA | TRBV5-6 | NA | CASSRGRMHGNSPLHF | TGTGCCAGCAGCAGAGGACGGATGCATGGGAATTCACCCCTCCACTTT
TRBJ2-6 | few | TRBV27 | NA | CASRSHNPSGANVLTF | TGTGCCAGTCGGTCCCATAACCCCTCTGGGGCCAACGTCCTGACTTTC
TRBJ1-1 | NA | TRBV6-6 | NA | CASSYSRKNTEAFF | TGTGCCAGCAGTTACTCCAGGAAGAACACTGAAGCTTTCTTT
TRBJ1-1 | NA | TRBV2 | NA | CASYRVNTEAFF | TGTGCCAGTTACCGGGTGAACACTGAAGCTTTCTTT
TRBJ2-1 | few | TRBV3-1/TRBV3-2 | NA | CASSRALEKNEQFF | TGTGCCAGCAGCCGGGCCCTGGAGAAAAATGAGCAGTTCTTC
TRBJ1-1 | NA | TRBV10-3 | TRBD1 | CAIRSDRAGNTEAFF | TGTGCCATCAGGTCGGACAGGGCGGGGAACACTGAAGCTTTCTTT
TRBJ2-7 | NA | TRBV14 | TRBD1 | CASSQDPGTGTYEQYF | TGTGCCAGCAGCCAAGATCCCGGGACAGGGACCTACGAGCAGTACTTC
TRBJ1-1 | NA | TRBV5-8 | NA | CASSWTANTEAFF | TGTGCCAGCAGCTGGACAGCCAACACTGAAGCTTTCTTT
TRBJ2-7 | NA | TRBV7-2 | NA | CASSSPGRGTHEQYF | TGTGCCAGCAGCTCGCCCGGGAGAGGCACCCACGAGCAGTACTTC
TRBJ1-2 | NA | TRBV6-5 | TRBD1 | CASSTDRGLSYGYTF | TGTGCCAGCAGTACGGACAGGGGGCTGAGCTATGGCTACACCTTC
TRBJ2-3 | NA | TRBV30 | NA | CAWNKKSSTDTQYF | TGTGCCTGGAATAAGAAATCTAGCACAGATACGCAGTATTTT
TRBJ2-7 | few | TRBV1 | NA | CTSSQDPLPLYEQYF | TGCACCAGCAGCCAAGATCCCCTACCCCTCTACGAGCAGTACTTC
TRBJ2-1 | NA | TRBV7-2 | TRBD2 | CASSLRLAGDNEQFF | TGTGCCAGCAGCTTACGACTAGCGGGGGACAATGAGCAGTTCTTC
TRBJ2-3 | NA | TRBV7-2 | TRBD2 | CASSLGLAGDTQYF | TGTGCCAGCAGCTTAGGACTAGCAGGAGATACGCAGTATTTT
TRBJ1-1 | few | TRBV12-5 | NA | CASGTYGWKTEAFF | TGTGCTAGTGGTACATACGGGTGGAAGACTGAAGCTTTCTTT
TRBJ2-4 | NA | TRBV19 | TRBD1 | CASRDRASSLAKNIQYF | TGTGCCAGTAGGGACAGGGCCTCTTCCTTAGCCAAAAACATTCAGTACTTC
TRBJ1-3 | NA | TRBV3-1/TRBV3-2 | NA | CASSTTVGNTIYF | TGTGCCAGCAGTACAACGGTAGGAAACACCATATATTTT
TRBJ2-3 | NA | TRBV24-1 | TRBD2 | CATSDPGTSGRAMDTQYF | TGTGCCACCAGTGATCCAGGGACTAGCGGGAGGGCCATGGATACGCAGTATTTT
TRBJ1-5 | NA | TRBV7-3 | NA | CASSPRYSNQPQHF | TGTGCCAGCAGCCCCCGGTATAGCAATCAGCCCCAGCATTTT
TRBJ2-2 | large | TRBV5-8 | TRBD2 | CAIHLAGVNTGELFF | TGTGCCATCCACCTAGCGGGAGTTAACACCGGGGAGCTGTTTTTT
TRBJ2-7 | NA | TRBV18 | TRBD1 | CASSNRGQGYEQYF | TGTGCCAGCTCTAACAGGGGTCAGGGCTACGAGCAGTACTTC
TRBJ1-3 | once | TRBV18 | NA | CASSPLGTKSAGNTIYF | TGTGCCAGCTCACCTCTTGGAACAAAATCGGCTGGAAACACCATATATTTT
TRBJ2-1 | few | TRBV5-3 | TRBD2 | CARSTPSKAGSENEQFF | TGTGCCAGAAGCACCCCCTCGAAAGCGGGATCTGAGAATGAGCAGTTCTTC
TRBJ2-3 | NA | TRBV7-3 | NA | CASSPQGGRGADTQYF | TGTGCCAGCAGCCCACAGGGAGGCAGGGGCGCAGATACGCAGTATTTT
TRBJ1-1 | NA | TRBV4-3 | TRBD1 | CASRLNRGWNTEAFF | TGCGCCAGCAGACTAAACAGGGGATGGAACACTGAAGCTTTCTTT
TRBJ1-6 | NA | TRBV9 | TRBD1 | CASSVAPGQGATPLHF | TGTGCCAGCAGCGTAGCCCCGGGACAGGGGGCCACACCCCTCCACTTT
TRBJ1-4 | NA | TRBV18 | TRBD1 | CASSATGGGEKLFF | TGTGCCAGCTCAGCCACAGGGGGCGGTGAAAAACTGTTTTTT
TRBJ2-1 | NA | TRBV19 | TRBD2 | CASSPRGVEQFF | TGTGCCAGTAGTCCACGGGGGGTTGAGCAGTTCTTC
TRBJ1-1 | NA | TRBV28 | NA | CASRTSVTEAFF | TGTGCCAGCAGGACGTCAGTGACTGAAGCTTTCTTT
TRBJ1-2 | NA | TRBV7-9 | NA | CASSRQRDSYTF | TGTGCCAGCAGCCGACAAAGGGACAGCTACACCTTC
TRBJ2-7 | NA | TRBV6-5 | TRBD2 | CASSYNQRGGEQYF | TGTGCCAGCAGTTACAACCAGCGGGGGGGCGAGCAGTACTTC
TRBJ2-1 | NA | TRBV27 | TRBD1 | CASSPDRSSYNEQFF | TGTGCCAGCAGTCCGGACAGGAGCTCCTACAATGAGCAGTTCTTC
TRBJ2-3 | once | TRBV6-6 | TRBD2 | CASSPTRGGTDTQYF | TGTGCCAGCAGCCCGACGCGGGGGGGCACAGATACGCAGTATTTT